This T cell receptor beta chain was identified during a study of beta chain features in type 1 diabetes. Study observations and caveats: A pattern of fewer insertions and more deletions at VDJ junctions was seen in type 1 diabetes patients.

The CDR3 totals 13 residues. The germline V gene encodes CDR1 SGHAT and CDR2 FQDESV (reference sequence). Sorting with CD45RO/CCR7/CD25/CD127/CD95/CD27 yielded naive, central memory, regulatory and stem-like memory CD4+ cells. A few counts support this clone. What it binds is unknown. Sequenced material consisted of expressed TCRB transcripts (all of the isolated RNA was reverse transcribed). TCRdb's table, derived via immunoSEQ multiplex PCR, lists solely in-frame clones and lacks some. The table includes a few hundred thousand clones, 11% detected once. The rearrangement joins TRBV11-1 to TRBJ2-5; D remains ambiguous. The DNA end favors TRBJ2-7, so the J call may be wrong. The sequence was collected from a woman under 40 in good health. The specimen sequenced was naive CD4+ T cells from blood. Here the CDR3 reads CASSLTDTYEQYF. Here the CDR3 DNA reads TGTGCCAGCAGCCTAACAGATACCTACGAGCAGTACTTC.